Only one count was recorded for the clone carrying this TCR beta chain. Its antigen is as yet unknown. The data derive from a study of neoadjuvant nivolumab and ipilimumab in lung cancer. Data came from immunoSEQ multiplex PCR; TCRdb stores just in-frame clones and leaves some out. The table lists approximately 35,000 clones, approximately 92% of them singletons. There are 16 residues in the CDR3. V lost 4 bases and J lost 1; bases outside the gene matches: 7. Germline V gives CDR1 MNHNS, CDR2 SASEGT. Study-wide points: From pretherapy to surgery, tumor richness and clonality rose with dual therapy. Pathologic regression was not significantly tied to TCR clonality. Higher pretherapy blood TCR richness went with higher resected-tumor richness. TCR richness and clonality were higher in tumors than adjacent uninvolved lung.

The receptor was isolated from an adult with non-small cell lung cancer. This chain uses TRBV6-1 with TRBJ2-1; 7 positions agree with TRBD1. The sequencing used peripheral blood, collected after neoadjuvant nivolumab, alone or with ipilimumab, at or shortly before surgery. In nucleotides, the CDR3 is TGTGCCAGCAGTGGGGGGACAGTTGAGTCCTACAATGAGCAGTTCTTC. Translation gives CASSGGTVESYNEQFF.